A single sample is the source of the 25 T cell receptor beta chains below, sequenced in a study of T cells in Graves' hyperthyroidism and ophthalmopathy. Researchers took RNA transcripts and amplified the TCR beta CDR3 regions from them. The HTBI primer set was used in a first-round RT-PCR of the TCR CDR3. TCRdb fed the multiplex PCR reads into MiXCR, producing one record per CDR3 protein. Of about 640,000 distinct CDR3 sequences in the sample, about 14% were seen once. The material sequenced was blood. All receptors derive from a woman aged 45 to 65 with Graves' ophthalmopathy.

The rearrangement links TRBV28 to TRBJ1-5; D possibly corresponds to TRBD1 (5 bases). CDR1 and CDR2 (germline): MDHEN, SYDVKM. This CDR3 contains 18 residues. V lost 2 bases and J lost 2, with 19 bases in between. CDR3 in amino acids: CASSLTSRRGRGNQPQHF. The CDR3 bases are TGTGCCAGCAGTTTAACCTCGAGGAGGGGCAGGGGCAATCAGCCCCAGCATTTT.

This clonotype was picked up a small number of times. This sequence joins TRBV5-8 and TRBJ1-5; 11 bases fit TRBD1. CDR3 size: 15 residues. V trimming: 3 bases; J trimming: 6 bases; junction bases outside the gene matches: 5. Germline values: CDR1 SGHTS, CDR2 YDEGEE. The chain's CDR3 is CASSSLGQGGQPQHF. The CDR3 DNA reads as TGTGCCAGCAGCTCCTTGGGACAGGGGGGTCAGCCCCAGCATTTT.

In this sample, this clonotype turned up many times. The chain is built from TRBV28 and TRBJ2-7; TRBD1 matches 7 bases. CDR3 size: 13 residues. The germline V gene has CDR1 MDHEN and CDR2 SYDVKM. Losses at the gene ends were 9 bases for V and 0 bases for J; bases not matched to a gene: 5. The CDR3: CASGQASSYEQYF. The CDR3, as DNA: TGTGCCAGTGGACAGGCTAGCTCCTACGAGCAGTACTTC.

This clonotype showed up just a few times. This may arise from a read error, as a much more abundant clone is one base away. The chain has TRBV18 and TRBJ2-7; weak D call: TRBD2 (5 bases). Trimming removed 2 bases at V and 2 bases at J, with 13 bases between. The V gene's germline CDR1 is KGHSH and CDR2 LQKENI. The CDR3 is made up of 15 amino acids. The CDR3 nucleotides read TGTGCCAGCTCACCATTGGGTAGCGAGGCCTACGAGCAGTACTTC. The encoded protein is CASSPLGSEAYEQYF.

This clonotype was recorded at least ten times. This chain uses TRBV28 with TRBJ1-5; TRBD1 aligns across 7 bases. Per the germline V gene, CDR1 is MDHEN and CDR2 is SYDVKM. CDR3 size: 15 residues. With 3 bases clipped from V and 3 bases from J, the junction kept 5 bases outside the gene matches. In DNA, the CDR3 is TGTGCCAGCAGTTTGGGACAGAGTACCAATCAGCCCCAGCATTTT. Translated, it gives CASSLGQSTNQPQHF.

This clonotype turned up a few times. The chain has TRBV28 and TRBJ2-5; D is uncertain. The germline gives CDR1 MDHEN, CDR2 SYDVKM. The CDR3 runs 15 residues. Trimming left V 2 bases short and J 1 base short, with 11 bases between. The CDR3 DNA reads TGTGCCAGCAGTTTAGCCCCCCCGCGCCAAGAGACCCAGTACTTC. Translation: CASSLAPPRQETQYF.

The genes are TRBV18 and TRBJ1-2; D gene uncertain. From germline, CDR1 is KGHSH and CDR2 LQKENI. The CDR3 has 15 residues. V lost 5 bases and J lost 2, with 15 bases in between. CDR3 residues: CASSALGHSNYGYTF. In nucleotides, the CDR3 is TGTGCCAGCTCAGCATTAGGGCACTCGAACTATGGCTACACCTTC.

This clonotype was found many times. The J gene is TRBJ2-7, the V gene TRBV11-2; D is perhaps TRBD1 (5 bases). The CDR3 length is 14 residues. Germline V gene lookup returns CDR1 SGHAT and CDR2 FQNNGV. Trimming cost V 1 base and J 5 bases, with 12 bases left between them. As DNA, the CDR3 is TGTGCCAGCAGCTTAGTGGGCAGGGCCGACGAGCAGTACTTC. It yields the protein CASSLVGRADEQYF. The variable domain in full, with the rest retrieved from reference TRBV11-2 and TRBJ2-7, is EAGVAQSPRYKIIEKRQSVAFWCNPISGHATLYWYQQILGQGPKLLIQFQNNGVVDDSQLPKDRFSAERLKGVDSTLKIQPAKLEDSAVYLCASSLVGRADEQYFGPGTRLTVT.

The V and J genes are TRBV10-3 and TRBJ1-3; D gene unclear. The CDR3 totals 14 residues. Germline loops: CDR1 ENHRY, CDR2 SYGVKD. V lost 6 bases and J lost 0, with 9 bases in between. This chain's CDR3 is CAIRGEGSGNTIYF. DNA of the CDR3: TGTGCCATCAGGGGTGAGGGCTCTGGAAACACCATATATTTT.

This clonotype was observed many times. The chain recombines TRBV2 with TRBJ1-5, with 9 bases that match TRBD1. The CDR3 contains 14 residues. Germline CDR1 reads SNHLY; CDR2 reads FYNNEI. V dropped 4 bases and J dropped 15; count of bases not matched to a gene: 13. The CDR3 DNA reads TGTGCCAGCAGTGCCGGGACAGGGAATCGCGGAGGGCATTTT. This sequence encodes CASSAGTGNRGGHF.

There are a few counts of this clonotype. V is TRBV12-3 or TRBV12-4 and J is TRBJ1-4; D is possibly TRBD1 (6 bases). CDR3 length: 14 residues. Between the trimmed V and J ends, which lost 9 bases and 7 bases, there was a span of 18 bases. The CDR3 protein is CASRTGITSEKLFF. In nucleotides, the CDR3 is TGTGCCAGTCGCACAGGGATAACGAGTGAAAAACTGTTTTTT.

The chain combines TRBV4-2 with TRBJ2-1; weak D call: TRBD2 (5 bases). This CDR3 has 15 residues. Trimming shortened V by 9 bases and J by 5 bases, and 20 bases separated the two germline ends. CDR1 and CDR2 (germline): LGHNA, YNFKEQ. The CDR3 bases are TGTGCCAGTAGGAATCTACCAGCGGCAAACAATGAGCAGTTCTTC. It encodes CASRNLPAANNEQFF.

Here the CDR3 reads CASSLALSETGETGELFF. Written as DNA, the CDR3 is TGTGCCAGCAGCTTAGCGTTATCTGAGACAGGGGAGACCGGGGAGCTGTTTTTT. The chain has TRBV7-9 and TRBJ2-2, with 8 positions matching TRBD1. The CDR3 has 18 amino acids. CDR1 SEHNR and CDR2 FQNEAQ come from the germline V gene (reference sequence). J was trimmed by 5 bases and V by 0 bases; bases with no gene match: 11.

This clonotype turned up a few times. The V call is TRBV24-1, the J call TRBJ2-1; 10 bases align to TRBD1. Germline values: CDR1 KGHDR, CDR2 SFDVKD. The CDR3 has 17 residues. The trim removed 5 bases at V and 5 bases at J, leaving 11 bases unmatched. Here the CDR3 reads CATSGPSGTGVDNEQFF. The CDR3 DNA is TGTGCCACCAGTGGGCCTTCCGGGACAGGGGTCGACAATGAGCAGTTCTTC.

This clonotype was detected many times. The CDR3 protein is CASSLRRDYGYTF. CDR3 nucleotide sequence: TGTGCCAGCAGTTTAAGGCGGGACTATGGCTACACCTTC. The chain couples TRBV28 to TRBJ1-2; D is undetermined. Germline CDR1 and CDR2: MDHEN and SYDVKM. Between the trimmed V and J ends, which lost 2 bases and 3 bases, there was a span of 7 bases. There are 13 residues in the CDR3.

This clonotype occurred a few times. This chain uses TRBV5-1 with TRBJ2-3; TRBD1 aligns across 9 bases. The V and J ends lost 0 bases and 0 bases, in that order; junction bases with no gene match: 11. The CDR3 covers 19 residues. Germline loops: CDR1 SGHRS, CDR2 YFSETQ. CDR3 nucleotide sequence: TGCGCCAGCAGCTTGGTAGGACAGGGGACTTACTCTAGCACAGATACGCAGTATTTT. Its translation is CASSLVGQGTYSSTDTQYF.

The table lists this clonotype with many counts. The chain couples TRBV2 to TRBJ2-1; TRBD1 agrees at 10 bases. This CDR3 region has 15 residues. The germline V gene encodes CDR1 SNHLY and CDR2 FYNNEI. J lost 5 bases, V lost 5 bases, and 6 bases had no gene match. The CDR3 DNA follows: TGTGCCAGCAGTAGAAGACAGGGGGCCAACAATGAGCAGTTCTTC. Translation: CASSRRQGANNEQFF.

This clonotype was detected ten times or more. This rearrangement joins TRBV3-1 to TRBJ2-7; 8 nucleotides agree with TRBD2. The J segment lost 3 bases and the V segment lost 3 bases, leaving 7 bases of the junction unmatched. Germline CDR1 and CDR2: LGHDT and YNNKEL (reference sequence). This CDR3 comprises 15 residues. The CDR3 region has the DNA TGTGCCAGCAGCCAGGCACTAGCGGAGGTCTACGAGCAGTACTTC. It translates to CASSQALAEVYEQYF.

At least ten counts were recorded for this clonotype. The chain uses TRBV3-1 and TRBJ2-4, with D possibly TRBD2 on 6 matching bases. V was shortened by 1 base and J by 0 bases, with 10 bases between the two germline ends. CDR3 length: 16 amino acids. Germline CDR1 and CDR2: LGHDT and YNNKEL (reference sequence). This CDR3 reads CASSQVKGLAKNIQYF. The CDR3 DNA reads as TGTGCCAGCAGCCAAGTTAAGGGACTAGCCAAAAACATTCAGTACTTC.

In this sample, this clonotype turned up many times. The chain recombines TRBV7-2 with TRBJ2-7; TRBD2 aligns across 8 bases. Unmatched junction bases numbered 9, after V lost 4 bases and J lost 4 bases. The CDR3 length is 15 residues. The germline V gene has CDR1 SGHTA and CDR2 FQGNSA. This CDR3 reads CASSSESGSFYEQYF. The DNA of the CDR3 is TGTGCCAGCAGCTCAGAGAGCGGGAGTTTTTACGAGCAGTACTTC.

The V gene is TRBV12-3 or TRBV12-4, the J gene TRBJ2-7; D gene uncertain. The V and J ends lost 7 bases and 0 bases respectively, with 13 bases between them. CDR3 length: 14 residues. CDR3 loop: CASTQWEGSYEQYF. The CDR3 coding sequence is TGTGCCAGCACCCAATGGGAAGGCTCCTACGAGCAGTACTTC.

There are many counts of this clonotype. V usage is TRBV30 and J usage is TRBJ2-3; 8 nucleotides agree with TRBD2. After removal of 0 bases from V and 2 bases from J, the junction contained 4 bases not matched to a gene. The CDR3 loop spans 15 amino acids. Germline CDR1 reads GTSNPN; CDR2 reads SVGIG (reference sequence). The DNA of the CDR3 is TGTGCCTGGAGTGTAGTAGCGGGGACCACAGATACGCAGTATTTT. This codes for CAWSVVAGTTDTQYF.

This clonotype was counted many times. V and J are TRBV7-8 and TRBJ2-1; 8 nucleotides line up with TRBD2. With 1 base clipped from V and 0 bases from J, the junction kept 11 bases outside the gene matches. The CDR3 loop spans 19 amino acids. Germline V gene sequence: CDR1 SGHVS, CDR2 FQNEAQ. The CDR3 loop reads CASSLGTSRIAHSYNEQFF. In DNA, the CDR3 is TGTGCCAGCAGCTTAGGGACTAGCAGGATCGCCCACTCCTACAATGAGCAGTTCTTC.

This clonotype was detected ten times or more. The genes are TRBV3-1 and TRBJ1-2, with D possibly being TRBD1 (5 bases). Looked up from germline, CDR1 is LGHDT and CDR2 is YNNKEL (reference sequence). Trimming removed 2 bases at V and 4 bases at J, with 11 bases between. CDR3 size: 14 residues. CDR3 nucleotide sequence: TGTGCCAGCAGCCAACCTGGACATACCTATGGCTACACCTTC. It is translated as CASSQPGHTYGYTF.

CDR3 residues: CASRPGLESNEQFF. The CDR3 coding sequence is TGTGCCAGCAGACCGGGACTGGAGAGCAATGAGCAGTTCTTC. The rearrangement uses TRBV6-1 and TRBJ2-1; TRBD2 might be the D (6 bases). Germline assignment: CDR1 MNHNS and CDR2 SASEGT. CDR3 length: 14 amino acids. The V gene lost 6 bases and the J gene lost 6 bases, with 15 bases spanning the gap.